These 7 T cell receptor beta chains originate from one sample sequenced in a study of blood T cell repertoires in COVID-19. Profiling relied on immunoSEQ multiplex PCR, and the TCRdb table lists in-frame clones only, not all of them. The table shows some 350,000 clones, with about 90% occurring only once. Material: peripheral blood. The receptors stem from a young woman who had recovered from COVID-19.

This clone was seen only once. The chain uses TRBV6-5 and TRBJ2-4; TRBD2 is a possible D gene (5 bases). The germline V gene encodes CDR1 MNHEY and CDR2 SVGAGI. The CDR3 has 15 amino acids. The V end was cut by 5 bases, the J end by 0 bases, with 11 bases between. The CDR3 spells CASSPRTLAKNIQYF. CDR3 coding DNA: TGTGCCAGCAGTCCCCGGACTCTAGCCAAAAACATTCAGTACTTC.

V is TRBV6-1 and J is TRBJ1-2; no clear D. V was cut by 0 bases and J by 4 bases, with 9 bases left in between. This CDR3 comprises 14 residues. Germline assignment: CDR1 MNHNS and CDR2 SASEGT. This CDR3 reads CASSEAEGVYGYTF. The CDR3 DNA reads TGTGCCAGCAGTGAAGCGGAGGGAGTCTATGGCTACACCTTC.

CDR3 DNA sequence: TGCGCCAGCTCCGAGGCCCGCGGCACAGATACGCAGTATTTT. Amino acids: CASSEARGTDTQYF. V gene TRBV10-1 combines with J gene TRBJ2-3; D unresolved. CDR1 WNHNN and CDR2 SYGVQD come from the germline V gene (reference sequence). The CDR3 runs 14 residues. V dropped 8 bases and J dropped 1 base, with 13 bases sitting between them.

The gene calls are TRBV30 and TRBJ2-7, with a possible D match to TRBD1 (6 bases). Per the germline V gene, CDR1 is GTSNPN and CDR2 is SVGIG (reference sequence). The CDR3 sequence is 13 residues long. Trimming took off 6 bases at V and 3 bases at J, with 15 bases between the two ends. The DNA for the CDR3 is TGTGCCTGTCGACCGGGACAAGACTACGAGCAGTACGTC. Its protein is CACRPGQDYEQYV.

CDR3 region: CATSDYKQGFDQPQHF. CDR3 sequence (DNA): TGTGCCACCAGTGATTATAAACAGGGGTTTGATCAGCCCCAGCATTTT. The chain combines TRBV24-1 with TRBJ1-5, with 7 positions matching TRBD1. CDR1 is KGHDR and CDR2 is SFDVKD in the germline V gene. CDR3 length: 16 residues. V shed 2 bases and J 5 bases; nucleotides not matched to a gene: 8.

This rearrangement joins TRBV6-2 or TRBV6-3 to TRBJ2-3; the match to TRBD2 covers 8 bases. Germline lookup yields CDR1 MNHEY and CDR2 SVGEGT. The CDR3 sequence is 13 residues long. J lost 10 bases, V lost 2 bases, and 5 bases had no gene match. Here the CDR3 DNA reads TGTGCCAGCAGTTACAAGCGGGAGATTGCGCAGTATTTT. Translated: CASSYKREIAQYF.

V usage is TRBV10-3 and J usage is TRBJ2-5; 10 bases map to TRBD2. The CDR3 has 19 amino acids. The V segment lost 6 bases and the J segment 1 base; nucleotides outside the gene matches: 17. Germline V gives CDR1 ENHRY, CDR2 SYGVKD. CDR3: CAIRFPRTSGISVQETQYF. The DNA of the CDR3 is TGTGCCATCAGGTTCCCGAGGACTAGCGGAATATCAGTCCAAGAGACCCAGTACTTC.